The T cell receptor beta chain described here comes from a study of cytomegalovirus exposure and HLA in healthy donors. V gave up 1 base and J gave up 3 bases; unmatched junction bases: 5. The CDR3 sequence is 17 residues long. The germline V gene encodes CDR1 MGHDK and CDR2 SYGVNS. General study points: Specificity of three CMV-associated chains for CMV antigens was verified in vitro.

This PCR relied on a set of 60 Vbeta primers and 13 Jbeta primers. Profiled with immunoSEQ multiplex PCR; TCRdb holds only in-frame clones, not every one. The table has about 180,000 clones, roughly 82% seen once. Comment on this clone: Its antigen remains unknown.

Sample: PBMCs. This chain uses TRBV25-1 with TRBJ1-3; 11 positions agree with TRBD1. The clonotype originates from a girl aged 2 to 10 in good health and CMV-seropositive. The CDR3 DNA sequence: TGTGCCAGCAGTGAATTCGGGACAGGGGGATTTGGAAACACCATATATTTT. It specifies CASSEFGTGGFGNTIYF. Looking up the rest from reference TRBV25-1 and TRBJ1-3 gives the full variable domain: EADIYQTPRYLVIGTGKKITLECSQTMGHDKMYWYQQDPGMELHLIHYSYGVNSTEKGDLSSESTVSRIRTEHFPLTLESARPSHTSQYLCASSEFGTGGFGNTIYFGEGSWLTVV.